These 13 T cell receptor beta chains were sequenced from one sample in a study of beta chain features in type 1 diabetes. Every bit of the isolated RNA underwent reverse transcription, so sequencing read expressed TCRB transcripts. Assay used: immunoSEQ multiplex PCR; TCRdb lists only in-frame clones, some missing. The table shows around 250,000 clones, with about 71% occurring only once. The sequencing input was naive CD4+ T cells from blood. The receptors shown here come from a man aged 25-45 years in good health.

The chain has TRBV7-2 and TRBJ2-1, with no clear D. The CDR3 consists of 12 residues. The germline gives CDR1 SGHTA, CDR2 FQGNSA. Trimming removed 1 base from V and 4 bases from J, with 2 bases in between. The CDR3 reads CASSLGYNEQFF. CDR3 DNA sequence: TGTGCCAGCAGCTTAGGTTACAATGAGCAGTTCTTC.

The rearrangement uses TRBV7-2 and TRBJ2-1; 7 nucleotides match TRBD2. The CDR3 has 15 residues. V gave up 5 bases and J gave up 0 bases; unmatched junction bases: 4. Germline CDR1 and CDR2: SGHTA and FQGNSA. CDR3 sequence (DNA): TGTGCCAGCAGCCTCCGGGGGGACTCCTACAATGAGCAGTTCTTC. Amino acids: CASSLRGDSYNEQFF.

The chain links TRBV7-2 to TRBJ2-7; unclear D gene. Trimming stripped 2 bases from V and 7 bases from J, with 15 bases between. This CDR3 contains 14 residues. Per germline, CDR1 SGHTA and CDR2 FQGNSA. The CDR3 DNA is TGTGCCAGCAGCTTAACCCAGCCTTCGCGGGAGCAGTACTTC. Residues: CASSLTQPSREQYF.

The chain is built from TRBV11-2 and TRBJ2-5; TRBD1 or TRBD2 may be the D gene (5 bases each). Germline lookup yields CDR1 SGHAT and CDR2 FQNNGV. The CDR3 is 14 amino acids. Trimming shortened V by 5 bases and J by 5 bases, and 15 bases separated the two germline ends. CDR3 in amino acids: CASSHSGAKETQYF. The CDR3 DNA follows: TGTGCCAGCAGCCACTCCGGGGCGAAGGAGACCCAGTACTTC.

The gene calls are TRBV29-1 and TRBJ2-1, with unresolved D. Germline values: CDR1 SQVTM, CDR2 ANQGSEA. The CDR3 contains 12 residues. The V gene lost 4 bases and the J gene lost 5 bases, with 9 bases spanning the gap. This chain's CDR3 is CSVGHLDNEQFF. DNA for the CDR3: TGCAGCGTTGGCCATCTCGACAATGAGCAGTTCTTC.

The V gene is TRBV29-1, the J gene TRBJ1-1; a possible D gene is TRBD1 (6 bases). With 4 bases removed from V and 5 bases from J, the gap between germline ends came to 14 bases. CDR3 length: 13 residues. Germline assignment: CDR1 SQVTM and CDR2 ANQGSEA. The CDR3 region is CSVVGGGVTEAFF. The DNA for the CDR3 is TGCAGCGTTGTAGGGGGAGGGGTGACTGAAGCTTTCTTT.

The chain links TRBV30 to TRBJ2-7; 7 bases are a match to TRBD1. CDR3 length: 13 residues. Germline-derived CDR1 and CDR2 are GTSNPN and SVGIG (reference sequence). J lost 4 bases, V lost 1 base, and 4 bases had no gene match. The CDR3 DNA follows: TGTGCCTGGAGTGGACAGGGCGAATACGAGCAGTACTTC. It yields the protein CAWSGQGEYEQYF.

V and J are TRBV29-1 and TRBJ1-2, with 11 bases fitting TRBD1. After removal of 7 bases from V and 2 bases from J, the junction contained 9 bases not matched to a gene. The CDR3 runs to 15 residues. Germline V gene sequence: CDR1 SQVTM, CDR2 ANQGSEA. The CDR3 reads CSARTGGPTNYGYTF. The CDR3 nucleotides read TGCAGCGCCAGGACAGGGGGCCCGACCAACTATGGCTACACCTTC.

The CDR3 DNA sequence: TGCAGCGTCCCGGGGGCGAGGGACATTCAGTACTTC. It translates to CSVPGARDIQYF. The chain recombines TRBV29-1 with TRBJ2-4; perhaps D is TRBD1 or TRBD2 (6 bases each). The V end lost 6 bases, the J end lost 8 bases, and 14 bases lay between the germline ends. The CDR3 spans 12 residues. Germline values: CDR1 SQVTM, CDR2 ANQGSEA. Using reference TRBV29-1 and TRBJ2-4 for the parts outside the CDR3, the full variable domain is SAVISQKPSRDICQRGTSLTIQCQVDSQVTMMFWYRQQPGQSLTLIATANQGSEATYESGFVIDKFPISRPNLTFSTLTVSNMSPEDSSIYLCSVPGARDIQYFGAGTRLSVL.

This rearrangement joins TRBV30 to TRBJ1-2; D is undetermined. CDR1 is GTSNPN and CDR2 is SVGIG in the germline V gene (reference sequence). V lost 1 base to trimming and J lost 8 bases, with 17 bases between them. This CDR3 spans 14 amino acids. The CDR3 protein is CAWSGQPGLDGYTF. CDR3 in DNA: TGTGCCTGGAGTGGGCAGCCCGGGCTTGACGGCTACACCTTC.

In regard to this clone: The identical CDR3 is also encoded by other nucleotide sequences in the sample. V usage is TRBV4-3 and J usage is TRBJ1-1; D gene ambiguous. V gave up 1 base and J gave up 0 bases, with 6 bases separating them. The CDR3 extends over 14 amino acids. Germline V CDR1 and CDR2: LGHNA, YSLEER. The CDR3 is CASSQGPVNTEAFF. The CDR3 DNA reads as TGCGCCAGCAGCCAAGGCCCGGTGAACACTGAAGCTTTCTTT.

This rearrangement joins TRBV29-1 to TRBJ2-1, with D possibly being TRBD2 (5 bases). CDR1 is SQVTM, CDR2 ANQGSEA, per germline. The ends were cut back, 4 bases at V and 6 bases at J, with 19 bases in the middle. This CDR3 comprises 15 residues. For the CDR3, the DNA is TGCAGCGTTGGGACTCGTTTTTCTCTAGGCAATGAGCAGTTCTTC. Residues: CSVGTRFSLGNEQFF.

This rearrangement joins TRBV29-1 to TRBJ2-5, with 7 bases fitting TRBD2. Trimming cost V 4 bases and J 3 bases; bases outside gene matches: 5. Per germline, CDR1 SQVTM and CDR2 ANQGSEA. The CDR3 is 13 amino acids. In DNA, the CDR3 is TGCAGCGTTGCAAGTGGGAGGGAAGAGACCCAGTACTTC. Translated: CSVASGREETQYF.